One and the same sample provided the 5 T cell receptor beta chains below, sequenced in a study of blood T cell repertoires in COVID-19. Profiled with immunoSEQ multiplex PCR; TCRdb holds only in-frame clones, not every one. The sample lists under 35,000 clones; about 87% were seen once. The specimen sequenced was peripheral blood. Source of these receptors: a man between 60 and 75 years old with active COVID-19.

The chain's CDR3 is CASSSPGSSYNEQFF. In nucleotides, the CDR3 is TGTGCCAGCAGTTCGCCCGGGAGCTCCTACAATGAGCAGTTCTTC. This chain links TRBV6-5 with TRBJ2-1; TRBD2 might be the D (6 bases). Trimming cost V 4 bases and J 0 bases, with 10 bases left between them. This CDR3 has 15 amino acids. CDR1 MNHEY and CDR2 SVGAGI come from the germline V gene.

The chain uses TRBV6-5 and TRBJ2-7, with TRBD2 matching 12 bases. The CDR3 consists of 15 residues. V lost 6 bases to trimming and J lost 1 base; unmatched junction nucleotides: 4. Germline CDR1 reads MNHEY; CDR2 reads SVGAGI. CDR3 amino acids: CASRETSGSSYEQYF. CDR3 DNA sequence: TGTGCCAGCAGGGAGACTAGCGGGAGTTCCTACGAGCAGTACTTC.

The count of this clone is one. V and J are TRBV7-6 and TRBJ2-3; D is uncertain. Trimming took 1 base from V and 1 from J, leaving 12 bases between them. The CDR3 is 16 amino acids. Germline CDR1 reads SGHVS; CDR2 reads FNYEAQ. CDR3 sequence reads: CASSLGPLSRTDTQYF. Here the CDR3 DNA reads TGTGCCAGCAGCTTAGGACCACTATCCCGCACAGATACGCAGTATTTT.

The V call is TRBV29-1, the J call TRBJ2-1, with TRBD2 identical over 13 bases. The V segment lost 7 bases and the J segment 7 bases; nucleotides outside the gene matches: 7. Germline V gives CDR1 SQVTM, CDR2 ANQGSEA. The CDR3 totals 14 residues. The CDR3 DNA is TGCAGCGGTACTAGCGGGAGGGCCGGGAATGAGCAGTTCTTC. It yields the protein CSGTSGRAGNEQFF.

V and J are TRBV6-4 and TRBJ2-7; 9 nucleotides align to TRBD1. The trim removed 8 bases at V and 1 base at J, leaving 18 bases unmatched. This CDR3 has 18 amino acids. CDR1 and CDR2 (germline): MRHNA, SNTAGT. The CDR3 region is CASDLPRRDRARSYEQYF. The CDR3 bases are TGTGCCAGCGACCTTCCTCGAAGGGACAGGGCCAGGTCCTACGAGCAGTACTTC.